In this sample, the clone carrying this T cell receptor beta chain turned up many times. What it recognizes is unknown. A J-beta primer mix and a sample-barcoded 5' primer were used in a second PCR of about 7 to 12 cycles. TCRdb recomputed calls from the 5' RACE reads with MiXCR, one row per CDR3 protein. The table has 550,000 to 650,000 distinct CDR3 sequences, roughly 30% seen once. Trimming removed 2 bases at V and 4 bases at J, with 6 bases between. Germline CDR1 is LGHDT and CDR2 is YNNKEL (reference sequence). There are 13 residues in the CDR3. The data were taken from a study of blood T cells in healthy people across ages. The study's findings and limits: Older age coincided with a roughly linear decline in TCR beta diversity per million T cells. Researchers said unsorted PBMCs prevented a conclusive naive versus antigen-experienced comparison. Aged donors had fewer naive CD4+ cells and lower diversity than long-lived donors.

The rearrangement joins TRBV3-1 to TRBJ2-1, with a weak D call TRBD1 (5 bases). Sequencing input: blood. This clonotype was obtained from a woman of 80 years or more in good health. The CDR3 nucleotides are TGTGCCAGCAGCCAACGACAGTACAATGAGCAGTTCTTC. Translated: CASSQRQYNEQFF.